Detailed here is one T cell receptor beta chain. Its antigen is undetermined. Within the sample, other DNA sequences also encode this same CDR3. This record comes from a study of shared clonotypes between healthy human individuals. Study findings and constraints: Approximately 4.9% of naive CD4 clonotypes were shared across several donors.

Evenly divided among several immunoSEQ plates was the genomic DNA of each subset. Using around 200 ng DNA, some 30,000 T cell genomes, the sorted-subset replicate PCRs were run. Sequencing used immunoSEQ multiplex PCR; TCRdb keeps in-frame clones, though not all of them. This sample yields some 360,000 clones, of which roughly 70% are seen a single time; around 9.3% belongs to the top ten. CDR3 length equals 14 residues. Trimming removed 7 bases from V and 5 bases from J, with 15 bases in between. Germline V gene sequence: CDR1 SNHLY, CDR2 FYNNEI. The origin of this receptor is a young man in good health. Material: memory CD4+ T cells sorted from blood. Subset described: CD45RA-negative fraction. This chain links TRBV2 with TRBJ1-5; D is perhaps TRBD1 (6 bases). In DNA, the CDR3 is TGTGCCAGCAAGGACAGAGGGCTCTATCAGCCCCAGCATTTT. It is translated as CASKDRGLYQPQHF.